The 17 T cell receptor beta chains presented below share a single source sample, sequenced in a study of vaccination effects on CD4 cells after COVID-19 (dated by TCRdb to the early 2020s). These receptors have no identified antigens. The ViraFEST assay stimulated PBMC with viral peptide pools and then used TCR sequencing to identify antigen-specific CD4+ T cell clonotypes by expansion. After around eleven days of culture, CD4+ T cells were isolated with the EasySep CD4+ T cell isolation kit. Each participant received two doses of an mRNA SARS-CoV-2 vaccine, either BNT162b2 or mRNA-1273. The protocol used for the library was the immunoSEQ multiplex PCR assay. Drawn from immuneACCESS, this table holds only the in-frame rearrangements with V and J called that TCRdb kept. Clones are partly lost; checked studies trace under half to an unresolved V gene and leave the rest unexplained. The sample table lists 20,000 to 30,000 clones, 69% of them with a count of one. Of the sample, about 8% is held by the ten largest clones.

The source was CD4+ T cells from PBMCs cultured with SARS-CoV-2 spike peptides, collected after COVID-19 vaccination. Reading the label with the study, this specimen's cell subset or site is: SARS-CoV-2 spike overlapping peptide pool stimulation. These TCRs come from a human donor who received a COVID-19 vaccine.

The V call is TRBV5-5, the J call TRBJ1-4, with D uncertain. CDR1 is SGHKS and CDR2 is YYEKEE in the germline V gene (reference sequence). Trimming pared 2 bases from V and 8 bases from J, leaving 13 bases between. The CDR3 sequence is 14 residues long. CDR3 sequence reads: CASSLGPGMEKLFF. In DNA, the CDR3 is TGTGCCAGCAGCTTAGGACCGGGAATGGAAAAACTGTTTTTT.

The chain links TRBV7-8 to TRBJ2-7, with D hard to call. From germline, CDR1 is SGHVS and CDR2 FQNEAQ. Trimming took off 5 bases at V and 2 bases at J, with 16 bases between the two ends. The CDR3 is made up of 15 amino acids. The CDR3 region has the DNA TGTGCCAGCAGCGGATCTAGGGTGGGGACCTACGAGCAGTACTTC. Translated, it gives CASSGSRVGTYEQYF.

The chain combines TRBV11-2 with TRBJ2-7; weak D call: TRBD1 (5 bases). The CDR3 runs 13 residues. Trimming cost V 3 bases and J 2 bases, with 8 bases left between them. From germline, CDR1 is SGHAT and CDR2 FQNNGV. This CDR3 reads CASSFLTAYEQYF. CDR3 nucleotide sequence: TGTGCCAGCAGCTTTCTGACAGCCTACGAGCAGTACTTC.

This chain connects TRBV7-9 to TRBJ1-5, with a weak D call TRBD1 (6 bases). This CDR3 is 11 amino acids long. The V end lost 5 bases, the J end lost 12 bases, and 11 bases lay between the germline ends. CDR1 is SEHNR, CDR2 FQNEAQ, per germline (reference sequence). The CDR3 here is CASSGGTNQHF. The CDR3 DNA reads as TGTGCCAGCAGCGGGGGGACAAACCAGCATTTT.

This clone has only a few counts. The genes are TRBV6-2 or TRBV6-3 and TRBJ1-6; D is uncertain. The CDR3 consists of 12 residues. The germline V gene has CDR1 MNHEY and CDR2 SVGEGT. V gave up 1 base and J gave up 7 bases, with 2 bases separating them. The CDR3 coding sequence is TGTGCCAGCAGTTACTTCAATTCACCCCTCCACTTT. This gives the protein CASSYFNSPLHF.

The table lists this clone with a count of one. J is TRBJ1-5 and V is TRBV7-9; 8 nucleotides line up with TRBD1. V lost 5 bases and J lost 0; bases outside the gene matches: 6. The CDR3 consists of 16 residues. Germline CDR1 is SEHNR and CDR2 is FQNEAQ (reference sequence). The CDR3 bases are TGTGCCAGCAGCATACCGGGACAGGATAGCAATCAGCCCCAGCATTTT. Translating it yields CASSIPGQDSNQPQHF.

CDR3 loop: CSAARGVTDTQYF. CDR3 DNA: TGCAGCGCCGCTAGGGGGGTTACAGATACGCAGTATTTT. V and J are TRBV29-1 and TRBJ2-3; possibly TRBD1 or TRBD2 for D (6 bases each). The germline gives CDR1 SQVTM, CDR2 ANQGSEA. The V end was cut by 7 bases, the J end by 3 bases, with 14 bases between. This CDR3 contains 13 residues.

V and J are TRBV2 and TRBJ2-2; perhaps TRBD2 as D (5 bases). V was pared by 2 bases and J by 4 bases, with 14 bases between. This CDR3 has 16 amino acids. In germline, CDR1 is SNHLY, CDR2 FYNNEI. CDR3 protein: CASSEQSGFGTGELFF. CDR3 DNA sequence: TGTGCCAGCAGTGAACAATCGGGATTCGGCACCGGGGAGCTGTTTTTT.

This clone was picked up a small number of times. The genes are TRBV5-1 and TRBJ1-1; D ambiguous. Germline V gene data show CDR1 as SGHRS and CDR2 as YFSETQ. This CDR3 is built from 12 residues. V was pared by 5 bases and J by 7 bases, with 12 bases between. Here the CDR3 reads CASSGPGHEAFF. The CDR3 nucleotides are TGCGCCAGCAGTGGGCCGGGCCATGAAGCTTTCTTT.

The rearrangement joins TRBV2 to TRBJ2-1; maybe TRBD2 (6 bases). CDR1 is SNHLY, CDR2 FYNNEI, per germline. V was trimmed by 6 bases and J by 2 bases, leaving 11 bases between them. The CDR3 spans 14 residues. This chain's CDR3 is CASRYGSAYNEQFF. Here the CDR3 DNA reads TGTGCCAGCAGGTACGGGAGTGCCTACAATGAGCAGTTCTTC.

The chain carries TRBV5-5 and TRBJ1-2; perhaps TRBD1 as D (5 bases). The CDR3 loop spans 14 amino acids. The germline V gene encodes CDR1 SGHKS and CDR2 YYEKEE (reference sequence). With 0 bases removed from V and 7 bases from J, the gap between germline ends came to 13 bases. This chain's CDR3 is CASSLVGVLGGYTF. As DNA, the CDR3 is TGTGCCAGCAGCTTGGTAGGGGTTCTCGGTGGCTACACCTTC.

Only one count was recorded for this clone. The chain is built from TRBV5-4 and TRBJ2-2; 8 bases are shared with TRBD1. Germline CDR1 is SGHNT and CDR2 is YYREEE (reference sequence). This CDR3 has 15 residues. Trimming cost V 1 base and J 3 bases; bases outside gene matches: 2. The DNA for the CDR3 is TGTGCCAGCAGCTTGCAACAGGGGGACACCGGGGAGCTGTTTTTT. It encodes CASSLQQGDTGELFF.

The table lists this clone with a few counts. The chain has TRBV5-1 and TRBJ2-7, with 8 nucleotides matching TRBD1. In germline, CDR1 is SGHRS, CDR2 YFSETQ. J was trimmed by 3 bases and V by 4 bases; bases with no gene match: 3. The CDR3 is made up of 13 amino acids. The CDR3 DNA follows: TGCGCCAGCAGCGTAACAGGGGGCTACGAGCAGTACTTC. This gives the protein CASSVTGGYEQYF.

This clone was observed a few times. Other DNA sequences in the sample encode the same CDR3. This rearrangement joins TRBV7-2 to TRBJ2-7; maybe TRBD2 (5 bases). V lost 0 bases to trimming and J lost 0 bases, with 12 bases between them. The CDR3 runs 16 residues. Per germline, CDR1 SGHTA and CDR2 FQGNSA. The CDR3 sequence: CASSLALSGSSYEQYF. CDR3 in DNA: TGTGCCAGCAGCTTAGCGCTCTCGGGAAGCTCCTACGAGCAGTACTTC.

The chain couples TRBV3-1 (or the pseudogene TRBV3-2) to TRBJ2-6, with D possibly called TRBD1 or TRBD2 (5 bases each). There are 18 residues in the CDR3. Per the germline V gene, CDR1 is LGHDT and CDR2 is YNNKEL (reference sequence). V was clipped by 3 bases and J by 2 bases, with 17 bases between them. The DNA for the CDR3 is TGTGCCAGCAGCCAGGGGACGAAGGTGGGACCTGGGGCCAACGTCCTGACTTTC. This encodes CASSQGTKVGPGANVLTF.

The chain uses TRBV4-1 and TRBJ2-1, with TRBD2 as a possible D gene (5 bases). The germline V gene has CDR1 MGHRA and CDR2 YSYEKL. Trimming cost V 1 base and J 1 base, with 11 bases left between them. The CDR3 sequence is 16 residues long. The CDR3 sequence is CASSQGRASSYNEQFF. The CDR3, as DNA: TGCGCCAGCAGCCAAGGGCGGGCGTCATCCTACAATGAGCAGTTCTTC.

The rearrangement uses TRBV5-1 and TRBJ1-1, with a tentative D call TRBD1 (5 bases). Germline V lookup: CDR1 SGHRS, CDR2 YFSETQ. V lost 1 base and J lost 0, with 22 bases in between. The CDR3 extends over 19 amino acids. Here the CDR3 DNA reads TGCGCCAGCAGCTTGACACCTCGGGGGTCCTGGGCTATGAACACTGAAGCTTTCTTT. This translates into CASSLTPRGSWAMNTEAFF. Full variable domain (missing parts from reference TRBV5-1 and TRBJ1-1): KAGVTQTPRYLIKTRGQQVTLSCSPISGHRSVSWYQQTPGQGLQFLFEYFSETQRNKGNFPGRFSGRQFSNSRSEMNVSTLELGDSALYLCASSLTPRGSWAMNTEAFFGQGTRLTVV.